This T cell receptor beta chain was profiled in a study of blood T cell repertoires in COVID-19. Overall study: Samples of COVID-19 (acute and convalescent) were obtained from the United States, Italy and Spain. From T cells, B-cell-depleted T cells, or PBMCs came the material, which was cDNA or gDNA.

Per the study methods: Reference gene primer amplification gave nucleated cell count estimates. The method was immunoSEQ multiplex PCR; TCRdb's version includes in-frame clones alone and lacks a portion of them. From that table come the V and J calls and clone size; the DNA was used to work out D and trimming. This table has roughly 250,000 clones, 80% to 85% appearing once. V shed 4 bases, J shed 3 bases, and the junction held 2 bases outside the gene matches. CDR3 length: 13 residues. Germline values: CDR1 SGHTA, CDR2 FQGTGA. The clonotype comes from a woman aged 60-75 years with active or convalescent COVID-19. The sequencing sample was made of peripheral blood. The chain joins TRBV7-3 to TRBJ1-1, with 7 bases lining up with TRBD1. DNA of the CDR3: TGTGCCAGCAGCTCCCAGGGGGACACTGAAGCTTTCTTT. It yields the protein CASSSQGDTEAFF.